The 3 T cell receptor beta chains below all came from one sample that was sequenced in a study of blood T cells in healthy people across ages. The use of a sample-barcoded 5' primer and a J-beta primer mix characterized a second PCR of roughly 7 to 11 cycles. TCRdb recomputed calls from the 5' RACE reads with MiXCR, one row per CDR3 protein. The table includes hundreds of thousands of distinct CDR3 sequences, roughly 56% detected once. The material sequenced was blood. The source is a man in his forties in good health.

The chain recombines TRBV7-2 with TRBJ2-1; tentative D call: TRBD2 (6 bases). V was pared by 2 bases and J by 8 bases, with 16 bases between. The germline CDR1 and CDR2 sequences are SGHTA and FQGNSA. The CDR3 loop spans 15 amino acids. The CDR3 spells CASSLLSRENHEQFF. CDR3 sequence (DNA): TGTGCCAGCAGCTTATTGTCTCGGGAGAATCATGAGCAGTTCTTC.

The CDR3 loop reads CASSPDTRAGANVLTF. CDR3 coding DNA: TGTGCCAGCTCACCAGACACAAGGGCTGGGGCCAACGTCCTGACTTTC. The gene calls are TRBV18 and TRBJ2-6, with D unresolved. The V gene's germline CDR1 is KGHSH and CDR2 LQKENI. CDR3 length: 16 residues. The V gene lost 2 bases and the J gene lost 2 bases, with 10 bases spanning the gap.

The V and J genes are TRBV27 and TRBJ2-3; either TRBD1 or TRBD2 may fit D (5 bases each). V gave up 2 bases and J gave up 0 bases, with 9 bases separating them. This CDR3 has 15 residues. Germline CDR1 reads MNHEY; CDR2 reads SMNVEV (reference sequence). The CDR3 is CASSLLGVSTDTQYF. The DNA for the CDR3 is TGTGCCAGCAGTTTACTGGGGGTTAGCACAGATACGCAGTATTTT.